The 19 T cell receptor beta chains below come from one sample, sequenced in a study of T-cell memory formation after mild COVID-19. TCRdb itself ran the 5' RACE reads through MiXCR, one entry per CDR3 protein. The sample has around 200,000 distinct CDR3 sequences; under 20% are singletons. The sample consisted of PBMCs or a T cell subset sorted from them (not recorded which). The receptors derive from a man aged 18 to 30 who had mild COVID-19 (a few samples of this study predate the infection). Cell type and time point are not known.

This clonotype has more than one count but fewer than ten. The chain employs TRBV7-3 and TRBJ2-7, with 9 bases identical to TRBD1. The CDR3 totals 13 residues. Trimming at V came to 5 bases and at J to 5 bases, leaving 4 bases not matched to a gene. Germline assignment: CDR1 SGHTA and CDR2 FQGTGA. The CDR3 nucleotides are TGTGCCAGCAGCGGGACAGGGAGGCACGAGCAGTACGTC. Its protein is CASSGTGRHEQYV.

The gene calls are TRBV7-3 and TRBJ2-2; TRBD2 aligns across 10 bases. V was clipped by 6 bases and J by 5 bases; unmatched bases: 9. Germline V lookup: CDR1 SGHTA, CDR2 FQGTGA. The CDR3 spans 16 residues. CDR3 sequence reads: CASRLGAGGQTGELFF. The CDR3 nucleotides read TGTGCCAGCAGACTGGGAGCGGGGGGGCAGACCGGGGAGCTGTTTTTT.

This clonotype occurred a few times. The chain carries TRBV20-1 and TRBJ2-7; a possible D gene is TRBD2 (5 bases). This CDR3 has 15 residues. Germline CDR1 DFQATT, CDR2 SNEGSKA (reference sequence). Trimming removed 0 bases from V and 1 base from J, with 13 bases in between. The CDR3 sequence is CSARDGRGPSYEQYF. The DNA for the CDR3 is TGCAGTGCTAGAGATGGTAGAGGGCCGTCCTACGAGCAGTACTTC.

The chain employs TRBV6-1 and TRBJ1-2, with D perhaps matching TRBD1 (6 bases). The length of the CDR3 is 12 residues. Germline assignment: CDR1 MNHNS and CDR2 SASEGT. V was cut by 9 bases and J by 5 bases, with 13 bases left in between. For the CDR3, the DNA is TGTGCCAGTGACAGGACAGCTTATGGCTACACCTTC. Its translation: CASDRTAYGYTF.

This clonotype was seen repeatedly, ten times or more. The rearrangement uses TRBV7-7 and TRBJ2-1; 7 bases fit TRBD2. Germline CDR1 is SSHAT and CDR2 is FNYEAQ (reference sequence). V dropped 1 base and J dropped 7; count of bases not matched to a gene: 1. The CDR3 is made up of 13 amino acids. This CDR3 is CASSLGGGNEQFF. DNA for the CDR3: TGTGCCAGCAGCTTAGGCGGGGGTAATGAGCAGTTCTTC.

This clonotype turned up a few times. This chain connects TRBV5-6 to TRBJ1-5; 8 bases are shared with TRBD1. The CDR3 spans 15 residues. The V and J ends lost 3 bases and 2 bases, in that order; junction bases with no gene match: 4. Germline-derived CDR1 and CDR2 are SGHDT and YYEEEE. CDR3 amino acids: CASSSTGAGNQPQHF. In DNA, the CDR3 is TGTGCCAGCAGCTCGACAGGGGCGGGCAATCAGCCCCAGCATTTT.

In this sample, this clonotype turned up a few times. The rearrangement links TRBV11-3 to TRBJ2-5, with D hard to call. CDR3 length equals 13 residues. V dropped 3 bases and J dropped 5 bases, with 10 bases sitting between them. Per germline, CDR1 SGHNT and CDR2 YENEEA. CDR3 DNA: TGTGCCAGCAGCTTTGGGGTCCGGGAGACCCAGTACTTC. It yields the protein CASSFGVRETQYF.

The V and J genes are TRBV7-3 and TRBJ1-5; D gene unclear. CDR1 is SGHTA and CDR2 is FQGTGA in the germline V gene. Deletions cut 6 bases from V and 7 bases from J, with 16 bases between. The CDR3 extends over 14 amino acids. The CDR3 loop is CASRNPGYRQPQHF. For the CDR3, the DNA is TGTGCCAGCAGAAACCCCGGGTATCGCCAGCCCCAGCATTTT.

V usage is TRBV7-2 and J usage is TRBJ1-1; no definite D call. V was shortened by 0 bases and J by 0 bases, with 8 bases between the two germline ends. Germline lookup yields CDR1 SGHTA and CDR2 FQGNSA. The length of the CDR3 is 15 residues. This CDR3 is CASSLAASVNTEAFF. The CDR3 DNA reads as TGTGCCAGCAGCTTAGCAGCGAGCGTGAACACTGAAGCTTTCTTT. Looking up the rest from reference TRBV7-2 and TRBJ1-1 gives the full variable domain: GAGVSQSPSNKVTEKGKDVELRCDPISGHTALYWYRQSLGQGLEFLIYFQGNSAPDKSGLPSDRFSAERTGGSVSTLTIQRTQQEDSAVYLCASSLAASVNTEAFFGQGTRLTVV.

The chain carries TRBV7-2 and TRBJ1-5; 9 bases are a match to TRBD1. The CDR3 has 15 amino acids. Germline V CDR1 and CDR2: SGHTA, FQGNSA. The V segment lost 2 bases and the J segment 3 bases; nucleotides outside the gene matches: 2. The CDR3 is CASSLRTGDNQPQHF. As DNA, the CDR3 is TGTGCCAGCAGCTTAAGGACAGGGGACAATCAGCCCCAGCATTTT. The entire variable domain, with the rest obtained from reference TRBV7-2 and TRBJ1-5, is as follows: GAGVSQSPSNKVTEKGKDVELRCDPISGHTALYWYRQSLGQGLEFLIYFQGNSAPDKSGLPSDRFSAERTGGSVSTLTIQRTQQEDSAVYLCASSLRTGDNQPQHFGDGTRLSIL.

This CDR3 reads CAGRTGGADTQYF. The CDR3 DNA follows: TGTGCCGGACGGACAGGGGGGGCAGATACGCAGTATTTT. This chain links TRBV18 with TRBJ2-3, with 10 bases fitting TRBD1. Germline V gene sequence: CDR1 KGHSH, CDR2 LQKENI. This CDR3 has 13 residues. The V gene end was trimmed by 11 bases and the J gene end by 4 bases; junction bases not matched to a gene: 6.

This chain connects TRBV6-2 or TRBV6-3 to TRBJ2-7; D is unclear. V shed 8 bases and J shed 0 bases, with 5 bases lying between them. The CDR3 is 11 amino acids. Per germline, CDR1 MNHEY and CDR2 SVGEGT. CDR3 in amino acids: CASGNSYEQYV. In DNA, the CDR3 is TGTGCCAGCGGCAACTCCTACGAGCAGTACGTC.

This clonotype was found a few times. The CDR3 protein is CASTRDSQFEQFF. CDR3 DNA: TGTGCCAGCACCAGGGACAGCCAATTTGAGCAGTTCTTC. V usage is TRBV12-3 or TRBV12-4 and J usage is TRBJ2-1; TRBD1 aligns across 7 bases. The length of the CDR3 is 13 residues. V gave up 7 bases and J gave up 9 bases; unmatched junction bases: 9.

This clonotype was counted only a few times. This chain joins TRBV28 and TRBJ2-7, with 8 bases matching TRBD1. The CDR3 is 13 amino acids. The V gene end was trimmed by 8 bases and the J gene end by 6 bases; junction bases not matched to a gene: 9. Germline assignment: CDR1 MDHEN and CDR2 SYDVKM. This CDR3 is CASRLDRAPEQYV. DNA for the CDR3: TGTGCCAGCCGATTGGACAGGGCACCCGAGCAGTACGTC.

The rearrangement links TRBV19 to TRBJ2-7; 7 nucleotides match TRBD2. The CDR3 length is 14 residues. V shed 3 bases, J shed 6 bases, and the junction held 8 bases outside the gene matches. Looked up from germline, CDR1 is LNHDA and CDR2 is SQIVND (reference sequence). This chain's CDR3 is CASSIPAGGGEQYF. The DNA for the CDR3 is TGTGCCAGTAGTATCCCGGCTGGCGGGGGCGAGCAGTACTTC. Full variable domain (remainder filled in from reference TRBV19 and TRBJ2-7): DGGITQSPKYLFRKEGQNVTLSCEQNLNHDAMYWYRQDPGQGLRLIYYSQIVNDFQKGDIAEGYSVSREKKESFPLTVTSAQKNPTAFYLCASSIPAGGGEQYFGPGTRLTVT.

The chain links TRBV7-2 to TRBJ1-4; TRBD1 is a possible D gene (5 bases). Per germline, CDR1 SGHTA and CDR2 FQGNSA. The CDR3 runs to 14 residues. Trimming pared 5 bases from V and 10 bases from J, leaving 17 bases between. The CDR3, as DNA: TGTGCCAGCAGCCCCTCGGGACCCGCCTTAAAACTGTTTTTT. Protein sequence: CASSPSGPALKLFF.

This clonotype was observed at least ten times. V gene TRBV7-2 combines with J gene TRBJ1-5, with no clear D. The germline V and J ends were trimmed by 2 bases and 0 bases, with 8 bases remaining between them. This CDR3 region has 15 residues. Germline CDR1 SGHTA, CDR2 FQGNSA. Here the CDR3 DNA reads TGTGCCAGCAGCTTAAAGTATTATAGCAATCAGCCCCAGCATTTT. Translation gives CASSLKYYSNQPQHF.

This clonotype was seen only a few times. The chain uses TRBV20-1 and TRBJ2-5, with TRBD2 identical over 7 bases. Germline CDR1 reads DFQATT; CDR2 reads SNEGSKA (reference sequence). V lost 2 bases and J lost 5; bases outside the gene matches: 2. The CDR3 covers 12 residues. In DNA, the CDR3 is TGCAGTGCTAGAAAACTAGCGGAGACCCAGTACTTC. Translation gives CSARKLAETQYF.

This clonotype was counted at least ten times. V usage is TRBV20-1 and J usage is TRBJ2-3; 8 bases match TRBD1. V lost 4 bases, J lost 1 base, and 7 bases stayed unmatched. The CDR3 loop spans 15 amino acids. Germline V lookup: CDR1 DFQATT, CDR2 SNEGSKA (reference sequence). The CDR3 loop reads CSANSMTGGTDTQYF. Written as DNA, the CDR3 is TGCAGTGCTAACTCGATGACAGGGGGCACAGATACGCAGTATTTT.